These T cell receptor beta chains were read from a single sample in a study of PD-1 blockade in classical Hodgkin lymphoma. The protocol was immunoSEQ multiplex PCR, while the TCRdb copy is restricted to in-frame clones and leaves out a portion. The sample has some 33,000 clones; about four fifths are singletons. This material consisted of peripheral blood mononuclear cells (PBMCs), taken before the fourth cycle of nivolumab. The receptors come from a human donor with classical Hodgkin lymphoma. The CDR3 runs from the conserved cysteine through the conserved F or W. The size of a clone is reported for some rows only, either as once, few or many, or as a class for expanded clones.

clone_size	v_call	j_call	cdr3_aa
once	TRBV28	TRBJ1-1	CASSLLGRQSEAFF
-	TRBV30	TRBJ2-1	CAWSVQFRGPHYNEQFF
-	TRBV27	TRBJ2-5	CASSQGRGETQYF
-	TRBV5-1	TRBJ2-1	CASSYRTGIYNEQFF
once	TRBV9	TRBJ2-2	CASSVEDRDPTGELFF
-	TRBV7-8	TRBJ2-5	CASSHRLAGEGETQYF
-	TRBV28	TRBJ1-1	CASSLYRAMNTEAFF
few	TRBV6-1	TRBJ1-1	CASSEGGAGRAEAFF
few	TRBV7-9	TRBJ2-1	CASTGGLAGAIEQFF
-	TRBV19	TRBJ1-1	CASSTPWGNTEAFF
-	TRBV27	TRBJ1-1	CASKKDRIAEAFF
once	TRBV4-2	TRBJ1-5	CASSQDQDYSNQPQHF
once	TRBV27	TRBJ1-5	CASSNKPSTGGFQPQHF
once	TRBV7-2	TRBJ1-2	CASSLASDSNYGYTF
-	TRBV12-5	TRBJ2-5	CASGPGLEGETQYF
-	TRBV9	TRBJ1-6	CASSADASSYNSPLHF
-	TRBV29-1	TRBJ2-7	CSVSQGDEQYF
-	TRBV28	TRBJ2-2	CASSAGQVNTGELFF
-	TRBV6-1	TRBJ1-1	CASRGRRMNTEAFF
-	TRBV4-1	TRBJ2-4	CASSQVLTSGIWGKNIQYF
-	TRBV28	TRBJ1-2	CASSFIGRAGYGYTF
-	TRBV7-2	TRBJ2-1	CASSLTGTGVYNEQFF
once	TRBV6-4	TRBJ2-2	CASSGQVPGELFF
-	TRBV19	TRBJ1-1	CASSIGGQGGTEAFF
-	TRBV19	TRBJ1-3	CASSPLTGRVWF
-	TRBV6-4	TRBJ1-5	CASSGRGSNQPQHF
-	TRBV5-6	TRBJ1-3	CASSSTGRGNTIYF
-	TRBV5-5	TRBJ2-7	CASSLTGSSYEQYF